The clone carrying this TCR beta chain has a count of ten or more. TCRdb processed the 5' RACE reads anew with MiXCR; each CDR3 protein has one entry. The sample holds roughly 500,000 distinct CDR3 sequences, 22% seen once. The record originates from a study of identical twins. This CDR3 is 11 amino acids long. CDR1 and CDR2 (germline): DFQATT, SNEGSKA (reference sequence). Germline trimming cut 6 bases from V and 12 bases from J; bases unmatched to any gene: 10. In addition, the sample was reused for a study of T cells expressing NK-cell markers. This second report adds: Sorted T-cell subsets CD3+CD56+NKG2C+, CD3+CD56+NKG2C- and CD3+CD56-NKG2C+ were TCR beta-sequenced.

V and J are TRBV20-1 and TRBJ2-7; TRBD2 agrees at 8 bases. The TCR originated in a young woman in good health. The sample was CD4+ T cells sorted from blood. The CDR3 reads CSAITSGELYF. The CDR3 bases are TGCAGTGCCATTACTAGCGGAGAGTTGTACTTC.